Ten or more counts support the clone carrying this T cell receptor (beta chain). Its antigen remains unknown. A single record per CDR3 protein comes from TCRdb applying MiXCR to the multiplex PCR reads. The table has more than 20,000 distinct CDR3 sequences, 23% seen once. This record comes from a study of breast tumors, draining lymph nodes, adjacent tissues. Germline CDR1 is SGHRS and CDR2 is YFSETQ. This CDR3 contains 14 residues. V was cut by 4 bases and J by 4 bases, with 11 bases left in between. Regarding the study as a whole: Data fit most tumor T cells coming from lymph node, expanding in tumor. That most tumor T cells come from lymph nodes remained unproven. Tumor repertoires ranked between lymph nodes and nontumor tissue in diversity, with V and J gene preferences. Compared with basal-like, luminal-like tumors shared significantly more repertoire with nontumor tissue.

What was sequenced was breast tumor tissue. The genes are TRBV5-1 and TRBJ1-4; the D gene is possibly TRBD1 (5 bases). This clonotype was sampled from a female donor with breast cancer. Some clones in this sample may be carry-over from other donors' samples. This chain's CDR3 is CASSRGGGNEKLFF. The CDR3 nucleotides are TGCGCCAGCAGCAGGGGCGGTGGTAATGAAAAACTGTTTTTT.